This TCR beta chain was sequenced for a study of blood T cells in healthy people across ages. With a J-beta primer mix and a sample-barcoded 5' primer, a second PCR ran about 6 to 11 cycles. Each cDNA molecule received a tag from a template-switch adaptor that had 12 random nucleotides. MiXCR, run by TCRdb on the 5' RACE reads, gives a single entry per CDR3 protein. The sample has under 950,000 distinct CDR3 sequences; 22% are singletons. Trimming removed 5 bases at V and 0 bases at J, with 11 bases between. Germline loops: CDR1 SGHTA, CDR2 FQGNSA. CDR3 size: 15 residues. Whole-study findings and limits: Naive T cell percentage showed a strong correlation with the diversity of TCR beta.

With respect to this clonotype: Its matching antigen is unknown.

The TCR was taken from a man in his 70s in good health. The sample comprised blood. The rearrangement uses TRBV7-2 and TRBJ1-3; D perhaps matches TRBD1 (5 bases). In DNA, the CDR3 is TGTGCCAGCAGCGTAACAGGAGTCTCTGGAAACACCATATATTTT. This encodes CASSVTGVSGNTIYF.